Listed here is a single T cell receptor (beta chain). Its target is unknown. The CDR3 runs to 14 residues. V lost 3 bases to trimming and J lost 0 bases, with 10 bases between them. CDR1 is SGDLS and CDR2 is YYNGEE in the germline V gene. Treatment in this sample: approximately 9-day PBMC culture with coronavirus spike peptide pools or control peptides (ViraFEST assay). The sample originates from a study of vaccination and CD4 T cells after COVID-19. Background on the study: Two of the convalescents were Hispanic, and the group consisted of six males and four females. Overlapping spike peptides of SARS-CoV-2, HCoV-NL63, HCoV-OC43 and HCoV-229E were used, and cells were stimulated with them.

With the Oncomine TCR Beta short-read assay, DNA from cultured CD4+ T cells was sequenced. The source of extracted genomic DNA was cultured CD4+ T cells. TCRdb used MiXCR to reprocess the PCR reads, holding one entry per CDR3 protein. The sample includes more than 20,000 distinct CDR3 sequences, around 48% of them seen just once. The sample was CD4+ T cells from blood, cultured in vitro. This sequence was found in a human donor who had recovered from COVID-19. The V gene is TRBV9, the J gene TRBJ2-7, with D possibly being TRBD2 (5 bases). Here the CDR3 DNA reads TGTGCCAGCAGCGCTGAGGGCATCTCCTACGAGCAGTACTTC. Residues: CASSAEGISYEQYF. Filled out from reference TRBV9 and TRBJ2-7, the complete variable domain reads DSGVTQTPKHLITATGQRVTLRCSPRSGDLSVYWYQQSLDQGLQFLIQYYNGEERAKGNILERFSAQQFPDLHSELNLSSLELGDSALYFCASSAEGISYEQYFGPGTRLTVT.